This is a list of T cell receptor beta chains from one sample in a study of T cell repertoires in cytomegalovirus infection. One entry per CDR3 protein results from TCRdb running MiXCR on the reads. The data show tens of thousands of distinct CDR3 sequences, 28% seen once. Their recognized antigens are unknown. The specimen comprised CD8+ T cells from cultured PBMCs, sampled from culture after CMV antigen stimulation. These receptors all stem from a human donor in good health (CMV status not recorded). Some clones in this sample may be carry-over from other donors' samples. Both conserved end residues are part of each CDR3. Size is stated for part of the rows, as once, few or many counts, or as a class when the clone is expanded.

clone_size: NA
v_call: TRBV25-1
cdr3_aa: CASSGGTNLGEGETQYF

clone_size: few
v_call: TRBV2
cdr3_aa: CASSDEGAALYEQYF

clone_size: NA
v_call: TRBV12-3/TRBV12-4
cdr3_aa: CASRPAGDTQYF

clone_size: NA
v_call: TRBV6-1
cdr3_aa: CASSPTSGSSGELFF

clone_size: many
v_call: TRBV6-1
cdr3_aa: CASMTSGRVGEQYF

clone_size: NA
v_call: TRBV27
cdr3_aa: CASSLSWQSSYEQYF

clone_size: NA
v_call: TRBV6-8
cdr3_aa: CASSLDESNQPQHF

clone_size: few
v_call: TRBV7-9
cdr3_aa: CASTNWGLAEGEDTQYF

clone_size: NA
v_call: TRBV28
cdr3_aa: CATTDGASGNTIYF

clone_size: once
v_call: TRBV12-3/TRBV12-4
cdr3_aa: CAFADSGKADTQYF

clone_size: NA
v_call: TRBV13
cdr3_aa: CASSLRPGQLAGGTADTQYF

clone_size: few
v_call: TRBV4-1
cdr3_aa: CASSQDGRVGETQYF

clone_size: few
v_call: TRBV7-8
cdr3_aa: CASSLAAGGTEAFF

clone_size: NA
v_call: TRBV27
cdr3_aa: CASSLGGSPLHF

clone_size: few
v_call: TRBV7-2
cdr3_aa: CASSLYGGGAFADTQYF

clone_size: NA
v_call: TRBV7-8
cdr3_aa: CASSVRGIGNTIYF

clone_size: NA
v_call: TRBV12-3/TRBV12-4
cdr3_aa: CASSKAGTGAEQYF

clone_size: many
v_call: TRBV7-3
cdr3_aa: CASSLITSGPTDTQYF

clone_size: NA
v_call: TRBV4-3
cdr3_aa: CASSPSRGQGSKNIQYF

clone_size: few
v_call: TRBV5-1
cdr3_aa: CASISDSYNEQFF

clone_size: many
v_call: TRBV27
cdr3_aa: CASSWETGTGSYNEQFF

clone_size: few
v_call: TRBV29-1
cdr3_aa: CSVEPGLGTGELFF

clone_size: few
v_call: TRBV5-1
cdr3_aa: CASSLASAGLPTDTQYF